This TCR beta chain was recorded in a study of T cell repertoires in cytomegalovirus infection. About the study: It can be stated that public TCR beta signatures indicated CMV infection as well as a matching HLA type. Study results and limitations: Totalled public TCR beta family frequency picked out people who carried CMV plus the relevant HLA. CMV-specific TCR beta clonotypes restricted by HLA-C dominated the ex vivo response.

CDR3 size: 15 residues. The V and J ends lost 5 bases and 3 bases respectively, with 16 bases between them. The germline CDR1 and CDR2 sequences are SEHNR and FQNEAQ (reference sequence). TCRdb passed the reads through MiXCR, listing each CDR3 protein once. This table has about 890,000 distinct CDR3 sequences, about 33% appearing once. This clonotype was seen more than once but under ten times. Its antigen is unknown. Source: cultured CD8+ T cells from PBMCs, taken from culture after CMV antigen stimulation. This chain uses TRBV7-9 with TRBJ1-1; D gene unclear. The clonotype was recovered from a human donor in good health (CMV status not recorded). Some clones in this sample may be carry-over from other donors' samples. CDR3 residues: CASSPRGGVYTEAFF. In DNA, the CDR3 is TGTGCCAGCAGCCCCCGCGGAGGCGTGTACACTGAAGCTTTCTTT.